Here is one T cell receptor (beta chain) with its context. Clinical history reported by participants formed the basis on which cohorts were assigned. This entry comes from a study of blood T cell repertoires in COVID-19. Study-wide context: The origin of the acute and convalescent COVID-19 samples was the United States, Italy and Spain. In each case, the material was cDNA or gDNA derived from T cells, B-cell-depleted T cells, or PBMCs.

J lost 6 bases, V lost 1 base, and 7 bases had no gene match. This CDR3 is 16 amino acids long. Germline CDR1 and CDR2: MGHDK and SYGVNS. Repertoires were generated with immunoSEQ multiplex PCR, while TCRdb's copy carries only in-frame clones and drops some. The sample shows about 360,000 clones, roughly 90% of them seen only once. Material: PBMCs or T cells enriched from blood (not recorded which). The genes are TRBV25-1 and TRBJ1-4, with 8 positions matching TRBD1. This receptor was obtained from a woman aged 40-49 years with acute COVID-19. CDR3 sequence: CASSESRGRGHEKLFF. The CDR3 nucleotides read TGTGCCAGCAGTGAATCTCGAGGCAGGGGGCATGAAAAACTGTTTTTT. Variable domain in full (rest from reference TRBV25-1 and TRBJ1-4): EADIYQTPRYLVIGTGKKITLECSQTMGHDKMYWYQQDPGMELHLIHYSYGVNSTEKGDLSSESTVSRIRTEHFPLTLESARPSHTSQYLCASSESRGRGHEKLFFGSGTQLSVL.